The 8 T cell receptor beta chains presented below share a single source sample, sequenced in a study of human T cells and chemical hapten exposure. Stated time point: patch test 1, 2 weeks after DPC sensitization. The treatment is: therapeutic diphenylcyclopropenone sensitization with weekly scalp DPC. TCRdb reanalysed the RACE reads using MiXCR and keeps one entry per CDR3 protein. The sample lists fewer than 400,000 distinct CDR3 sequences, approximately 6.3% occurring once. The sequences come from whole blood, collected in connection with sensitization to the hapten diphenylcyclopropenone (DPC). Every receptor here comes from a woman between 18 and 29 years old with alopecia areata. Some clones in this sample may be carry-over from other donors' samples.

This clonotype was counted ten times or more. The chain has TRBV28 and TRBJ2-7; TRBD1 agrees at 7 bases. The CDR3 spans 15 residues. Germline V CDR1 and CDR2: MDHEN, SYDVKM. Trimming removed 7 bases from V and 0 bases from J; junction bases left unmatched: 9. CDR3 amino acids: CASTLGGQSSYEQYF. In DNA, the CDR3 is TGTGCCAGCACCCTTGGGGGACAGAGCTCCTACGAGCAGTACTTC. Full variable domain (remainder filled in from reference TRBV28 and TRBJ2-7): DVKVTQSSRYLVKRTGEKVFLECVQDMDHENMFWYRQDPGLGLRLIYFSYDVKMKEKGDIPEGYSVSREKKERFSLILESASTNQTSMYLCASTLGGQSSYEQYFGPGTRLTVT.

The sample holds many counts of this clonotype. CDR3 nucleotide sequence: TGCGCCAGCAGTTCCGGGACTAGCGGGGGTCAAGAGCAGTTCTTC. The encoded protein is CASSSGTSGGQEQFF. The chain recombines TRBV5-1 with TRBJ2-1, with 14 bases identical to TRBD2. V lost 5 bases to trimming and J lost 10 bases; unmatched junction nucleotides: 8. Looked up from germline, CDR1 is SGHRS and CDR2 is YFSETQ. The CDR3 covers 15 residues. The full variable domain, in which reference TRBV5-1 and TRBJ2-1 provide the parts outside the CDR3, is KAGVTQTPRYLIKTRGQQVTLSCSPISGHRSVSWYQQTPGQGLQFLFEYFSETQRNKGNFPGRFSGRQFSNSRSEMNVSTLELGDSALYLCASSSGTSGGQEQFFGPGTRLTVL.

This clonotype was picked up many times. V is TRBV9 and J is TRBJ1-6; D remains unclear. Germline V gene sequence: CDR1 SGDLS, CDR2 YYNGEE. The CDR3 runs 16 residues. The V end lost 4 bases, the J end lost 7 bases, and 18 bases lay between the germline ends. CDR3: CASSPRFGPENSPLHF. Here the CDR3 DNA reads TGTGCCAGCAGCCCCCGTTTTGGGCCGGAGAATTCACCCCTCCACTTT. Full variable domain (outside the CDR3, taken from reference TRBV9 and TRBJ1-6): DSGVTQTPKHLITATGQRVTLRCSPRSGDLSVYWYQQSLDQGLQFLIQYYNGEERAKGNILERFSAQQFPDLHSELNLSSLELGDSALYFCASSPRFGPENSPLHFGNGTRLTVT.

In this sample, this clonotype turned up a few times. The CDR3 here is CASSSTRAVNTEAFF. CDR3 sequence (DNA): TGTGCCAGCAGCTCTACGAGGGCAGTGAACACTGAAGCTTTCTTT. This chain uses TRBV12-3 or TRBV12-4 with TRBJ1-1; no clear D gene. This CDR3 has 15 amino acids. The germline V and J ends were trimmed by 6 bases and 0 bases, with 14 bases remaining between them.

This clonotype was recorded a few times. The chain couples TRBV7-2 to TRBJ1-2; a weak D match, TRBD1 (5 bases). Per germline, CDR1 SGHTA and CDR2 FQGNSA. Trimming stripped 3 bases from V and 4 bases from J, with 12 bases between. This CDR3 spans 14 amino acids. The CDR3 here is CASSFTQASYGYTF. The CDR3 DNA sequence: TGTGCCAGCAGCTTCACACAGGCGAGCTATGGCTACACCTTC. The variable domain in full, completed from reference TRBV7-2 and TRBJ1-2, reads GAGVSQSPSNKVTEKGKDVELRCDPISGHTALYWYRQSLGQGLEFLIYFQGNSAPDKSGLPSDRFSAERTGGSVSTLTIQRTQQEDSAVYLCASSFTQASYGYTFGSGTRLTVV.

This clonotype was counted only a few times. The CDR3 region has the DNA TGTGCCAGCAGCTTTTCCGGGGGTCGCTCATCTACGCAGTATTTT. Protein product: CASSFSGGRSSTQYF. The V call is TRBV12-3 or TRBV12-4, the J call TRBJ2-3; D is perhaps TRBD2 (6 bases). This CDR3 has 15 amino acids. V was pared by 6 bases and J by 8 bases, with 21 bases between.

CDR3 DNA: TGCGCCAGCAGCCTACAATCAACAGGGCAAACTGAAGCTTTCTTT. This codes for CASSLQSTGQTEAFF. The gene calls are TRBV4-3 and TRBJ1-1; the D gene is possibly TRBD1 (6 bases). The CDR3 sequence is 15 residues long. In germline, CDR1 is LGHNA, CDR2 YSLEER. V lost 4 bases and J 5 bases, leaving 17 bases between the germline ends.

This clonotype has a handful of counts. The rearrangement uses TRBV6-2 or TRBV6-3 and TRBJ2-1; 9 bases map to TRBD1. CDR3 size: 16 residues. Germline V gene data show CDR1 as MNHEY and CDR2 as SVGEGT. The trim removed 4 bases at V and 5 bases at J, leaving 9 bases unmatched. The CDR3 DNA follows: TGTGCCAGCAGTTCCCCCTGGACAGGGGTAAACAATGAGCAGTTCTTC. Its translation: CASSSPWTGVNNEQFF.